This T cell receptor beta chain was recovered during a study of cytomegalovirus exposure and HLA in healthy donors. Across the study: Researchers found that about 84% of about 400 genotyped donors fell within the Caucasian-associated ancestry cluster.

PCR was performed using 60 Vbeta and 13 Jbeta primers. As originally analysed: Around 80 million unique TCR beta chains, roughly 11 million of them shared, were counted by a later analysis. Here immunoSEQ multiplex PCR was the method, and the copy in TCRdb shows in-frame clones only, minus some. From that table come the V and J calls and clone size; the DNA was used to work out D and trimming. The sample shows under 150,000 clones, about four fifths of them seen only once. This clone was seen once. Its antigen is not known. Study-wide findings and caveats: Researchers reported in a later analysis that common viral pathogens appeared linked to several top clusters.

J gave up 2 bases and V 3 bases, and 7 bases lay outside the gene matches. Germline V gene data show CDR1 as SGHRS and CDR2 as YFSETQ. The CDR3 covers 16 residues. The receptor's source is a woman younger than 30 in good health and CMV-seronegative. The sample was PBMCs. This chain links TRBV5-1 with TRBJ2-3; 9 nucleotides agree with TRBD1. As DNA, the CDR3 is TGCGCCAGCAGCTCACTACAGGGGGCTTTCACAGATACGCAGTATTTT. Translation gives CASSSLQGAFTDTQYF.